This T cell receptor (beta chain) stems from a study of cytomegalovirus exposure and HLA in healthy donors. Overall study findings and caveats: Highly shared variants forming one cluster were likely a sequencing artifact. Presence/absence comparisons presumed near-even sequencing depth among donors.

The CDR3 contains 12 residues. Trimming stripped 1 base from V and 2 bases from J, with 3 bases between. Germline assignment: CDR1 SGHDT and CDR2 YYEEEE. In the PCR, 60 Vbeta and 13 Jbeta primers were used. Method: immunoSEQ multiplex PCR; TCRdb's copy keeps in-frame clones and lacks some. Of under 200,000 clones in the sample, 82% were seen once. This clone was seen a handful of times. Its specificity is unknown. At collection, donors were nominally healthy, but unrecorded immune exposures were probable. The chain uses TRBV5-6 and TRBJ1-1; D not certain. What was sequenced was PBMCs. The sequence derives from a girl aged 2-9 years in good health and CMV-seropositive. CDR3 DNA: TGTGCCAGCAGCTTGTATAACACTGAAGCTTTCTTT. This translates into CASSLYNTEAFF.